This T cell receptor beta chain was documented in a study of blood T cell repertoires in COVID-19. Study at large: Both acute and convalescent COVID-19 samples were obtained from the United States, Italy and Spain. PBMCs, B-cell-depleted T cells, or T cells were the source of the cDNA or gDNA that made up the material.

This clone was detected only once. Germline CDR1 reads SGHTS; CDR2 reads YDEGEE. The CDR3 consists of 14 residues. V lost 0 bases to trimming and J lost 2 bases, with 9 bases between them. As handled by the study authors: Reference gene primer amplification in the assay estimated nucleated cell counts. Method: immunoSEQ multiplex PCR; TCRdb's copy keeps in-frame clones and lacks some. Clone size and the V and J calls come from that table; the DNA yielded D and trimming. The sample holds tens of thousands of clones; around 92% are singletons and the top ten take roughly 13%. J is TRBJ2-7 and V is TRBV5-8; tentative D call: TRBD2 (6 bases). This TCR was recovered from a human donor with active COVID-19. The donor label of this sample is uncertain. Material: peripheral blood. The CDR3 reads CASSLGGMAYEQYF. The CDR3 nucleotides read TGTGCCAGCAGCTTGGGCGGGATGGCCTACGAGCAGTACTTC.